This T cell receptor beta chain derives from a study of neurological immune-mediated disorders. Study overall: Among the approximately 34 patients with multiple sclerosis, roughly 30 were relapsing-remitting, while 3 were secondary progressive.

V dropped 3 bases and J dropped 5 bases, with 9 bases sitting between them. The CDR3 extends over 13 amino acids. Each CDR3 protein is one row after TCRdb ran MiXCR on the 5' RACE reads. The sample lists 60,000 to 85,000 distinct CDR3 sequences; just over 5% were seen once. There are many counts of this clonotype. This receptor was taken from a woman in her twenties or thirties with multiple sclerosis. The chain uses TRBV12-3 or TRBV12-4 and TRBJ2-3; no definite D call. The sequencing sample was made of PBMCs. The CDR3 DNA is TGTGCCAGCAGTTTTGGGCTGGGAGATACGCAGTATTTT. It codes for CASSFGLGDTQYF.